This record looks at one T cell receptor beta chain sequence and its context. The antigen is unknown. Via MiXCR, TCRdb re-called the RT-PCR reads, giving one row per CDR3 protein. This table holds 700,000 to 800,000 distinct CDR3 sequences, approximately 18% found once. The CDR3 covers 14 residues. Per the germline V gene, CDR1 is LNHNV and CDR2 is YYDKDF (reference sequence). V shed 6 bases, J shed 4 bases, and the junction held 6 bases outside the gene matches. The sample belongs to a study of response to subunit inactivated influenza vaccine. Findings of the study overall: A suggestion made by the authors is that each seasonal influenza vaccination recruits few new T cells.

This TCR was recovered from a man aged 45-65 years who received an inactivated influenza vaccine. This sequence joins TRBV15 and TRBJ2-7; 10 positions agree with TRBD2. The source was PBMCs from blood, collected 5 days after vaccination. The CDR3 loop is CATRRGLAEYEQYF. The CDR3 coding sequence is TGTGCCACCAGGCGAGGACTAGCGGAATACGAGCAGTACTTC.